The next 28 T cell receptor beta chains were all read from a single sample in a study of blood T cell repertoires in COVID-19 (dated by TCRdb to the early 2020s). Library method: the immunoSEQ multiplex PCR assay. As stored in TCRdb, this immuneACCESS dataset retains in-frame rearrangements with V and J assigned. A fraction of the clones does not appear; measured against another copy, unresolved V genes explain less than half of the discrepancy, and the remainder lacks a known reason. This sample holds around 120,000 clones; around 86% were observed only once. The ten largest clones add up to 25% to 35% of the sample. Sequencing input: peripheral blood. The receptors here all came from a woman in her 70s with acute or convalescent COVID-19.

This clone was detected once. The V and J genes are TRBV6-5 and TRBJ1-2; D remains unclear. This CDR3 is 15 amino acids long. The germline gives CDR1 MNHEY, CDR2 SVGAGI. Trimming shortened V by 0 bases and J by 0 bases, and 8 bases separated the two germline ends. The CDR3 protein is CASSYSSPANYGYTF. CDR3 nucleotide sequence: TGTGCCAGCAGTTACTCCTCCCCAGCTAACTATGGCTACACCTTC.

DNA for the CDR3: TGCGCCAGCAGCTTGGAACAGGCCACCTCCTACGAGCAGTACTTC. Residues: CASSLEQATSYEQYF. The chain recombines TRBV5-1 with TRBJ2-7; weak D call: TRBD1 (5 bases). The CDR3 loop spans 15 amino acids. The germline gives CDR1 SGHRS, CDR2 YFSETQ. V lost 0 bases and J 0 bases, leaving 10 bases between the germline ends.

The chain has TRBV28 and TRBJ1-1; D gene unclear. The CDR3 covers 14 residues. CDR1 and CDR2 from the germline V gene are MDHEN and SYDVKM. V was pared by 7 bases and J by 0 bases, with 12 bases between. CDR3 region: CASTALGLNTEAFF. CDR3 nucleotides: TGTGCCAGCACCGCGCTGGGCCTGAACACTGAAGCTTTCTTT. The entire variable domain, with the rest obtained from reference TRBV28 and TRBJ1-1, is as follows: DVKVTQSSRYLVKRTGEKVFLECVQDMDHENMFWYRQDPGLGLRLIYFSYDVKMKEKGDIPEGYSVSREKKERFSLILESASTNQTSMYLCASTALGLNTEAFFGQGTRLTVV.

J is TRBJ2-7 and V is TRBV30; D is ambiguous. V lost 0 bases and J lost 6, with 15 bases in between. CDR1 is GTSNPN and CDR2 is SVGIG in the germline V gene (reference sequence). The CDR3 is made up of 14 amino acids. The CDR3 spells CAWSVMPYLSEQYF. The CDR3 DNA reads TGTGCCTGGAGTGTAATGCCTTATTTGAGCGAGCAGTACTTC.

The chain is built from TRBV6-5 and TRBJ2-1, with 10 bases matching TRBD1. The CDR3 spans 11 residues. The ends lost 6 bases at V and 16 bases at J; junction bases unmatched: 6. Germline-derived CDR1 and CDR2 are MNHEY and SVGAGI. CDR3 in DNA: TGTGCCAGCAGCCAGGGACAGGGGTACTTCTTC. As protein: CASSQGQGYFF.

CDR3 DNA: TGTGCCAGCAGTCACATTTTCCCCTCCTACAATGAGCAGTTCTTC. The encoded protein is CASSHIFPSYNEQFF. The V call is TRBV14, the J call TRBJ2-1; D unclear. Germline lookup yields CDR1 SGHDN and CDR2 FVKESK. The length of the CDR3 is 15 residues. Between the trimmed V and J ends, which lost 6 bases and 0 bases, there was a span of 12 bases.

The rearrangement joins TRBV10-2 to TRBJ2-7; 7 bases are a match to TRBD1. CDR1 and CDR2 from the germline V gene are WSHSY and SAAADI. The CDR3 sequence is 14 residues long. Trimming cost V 7 bases and J 6 bases; bases outside gene matches: 12. CDR3 region: CASKEGAGWGEQYF. The CDR3 nucleotides are TGCGCCAGCAAAGAGGGGGCAGGGTGGGGCGAGCAGTACTTC.

The chain employs TRBV30 and TRBJ2-2, with 10 bases fitting TRBD1. Per the germline V gene, CDR1 is GTSNPN and CDR2 is SVGIG (reference sequence). This CDR3 has 14 amino acids. With 7 bases clipped from V and 5 bases from J, the junction kept 7 bases outside the gene matches. The CDR3 region is CASDRGRRTGELFF. The CDR3 region has the DNA TGTGCCTCCGACAGGGGGCGAAGAACCGGGGAGCTGTTTTTT.

The J gene is TRBJ1-6, the V gene TRBV28; D ambiguous. This CDR3 spans 14 amino acids. Germline CDR1 and CDR2: MDHEN and SYDVKM. With 5 bases removed from V and 1 base from J, the gap between germline ends came to 6 bases. CDR3 sequence reads: CASSLSSYNSPLHF. The DNA for the CDR3 is TGTGCCAGCAGTCTCTCTTCCTATAATTCACCCCTCCACTTT. Drawing the rest from reference TRBV28 and TRBJ1-6, the complete variable domain is DVKVTQSSRYLVKRTGEKVFLECVQDMDHENMFWYRQDPGLGLRLIYFSYDVKMKEKGDIPEGYSVSREKKERFSLILESASTNQTSMYLCASSLSSYNSPLHFGNGTRLTVT.

The chain has TRBV10-1 and TRBJ2-3, with D tentatively TRBD1 (6 bases). Trimming stripped 5 bases from V and 1 base from J, with 10 bases between. The germline V gene has CDR1 WNHNN and CDR2 SYGVQD (reference sequence). The CDR3 loop spans 14 amino acids. The CDR3 coding sequence is TGCGCCAGCAGTCCCCGACAGGGCACAGATACGCAGTATTTT. Translation: CASSPRQGTDTQYF.

The chain recombines TRBV7-6 with TRBJ2-1; a weak D match, TRBD1 (5 bases). Between the trimmed V and J ends, which lost 1 base and 7 bases, there was a span of 23 bases. This CDR3 has 18 amino acids. The V gene's germline CDR1 is SGHVS and CDR2 FNYEAQ. CDR3 in DNA: TGTGCCAGCAGCTTAGAGGAAATAACACCCGGGCCAGGGAATGAGCAGTTCTTC. Translating gives CASSLEEITPGPGNEQFF. Full variable domain (remainder filled in from reference TRBV7-6 and TRBJ2-1): GAGVSQSPRYKVTKRGQDVALRCDPISGHVSLYWYRQALGQGPEFLTYFNYEAQQDKSGLPNDRFSAERPEGSISTLTIQRTEQRDSAMYRCASSLEEITPGPGNEQFFGPGTRLTVL.

The chain has TRBV19 and TRBJ1-5; TRBD1 is a possible D gene (5 bases). V shed 6 bases and J shed 6 bases, with 9 bases lying between them. The length of the CDR3 is 12 residues. Germline-derived CDR1 and CDR2 are LNHDA and SQIVND (reference sequence). The CDR3 is CASRSQGQPQHF. The CDR3 nucleotides read TGTGCCAGTAGATCTCAGGGTCAGCCCCAGCATTTT.

The J gene is TRBJ1-3, the V gene TRBV10-3; 12 bases are shared with TRBD1. The CDR3 runs 16 residues. The V gene end was trimmed by 10 bases and the J gene end by 0 bases; junction bases not matched to a gene: 7. Germline V CDR1 and CDR2: ENHRY, SYGVKD. Here the CDR3 reads CATAGQGASSGNTIYF. The CDR3 region has the DNA TGTGCCACCGCGGGACAGGGGGCCAGCTCTGGAAACACCATATATTTT.

This chain links TRBV6-5 with TRBJ1-5, with TRBD1 matching 9 bases. J gave up 1 base and V 6 bases, and 4 bases lay outside the gene matches. Germline V gene lookup returns CDR1 MNHEY and CDR2 SVGAGI. The CDR3 runs 15 residues. CDR3 nucleotides: TGTGCCAGCAGCTGGGGACAGGGAAGCAATCAGCCCCAGCATTTT. Amino acids: CASSWGQGSNQPQHF.

The V and J genes are TRBV19 and TRBJ1-3; 7 nucleotides line up with TRBD1. The CDR3 consists of 17 residues. CDR1 and CDR2 from the germline V gene are LNHDA and SQIVND (reference sequence). V was clipped by 3 bases and J by 4 bases; unmatched bases: 12. CDR3 loop: CASSIPTGRLIGNTIYF. The DNA of the CDR3 is TGTGCCAGTAGTATTCCGACAGGGAGGCTTATCGGAAACACCATATATTTT.

V and J are TRBV18 and TRBJ1-5; 7 positions match TRBD1. Germline assignment: CDR1 KGHSH and CDR2 LQKENI. The CDR3 runs to 14 residues. V shed 3 bases, J shed 6 bases, and the junction held 5 bases outside the gene matches. The CDR3 reads CASSPGQDGQPQHF. DNA for the CDR3: TGTGCCAGCTCACCCGGACAGGACGGTCAGCCCCAGCATTTT.

The chain couples TRBV28 to TRBJ2-5, with a tentative D call TRBD2 (6 bases). The germline CDR1 and CDR2 sequences are MDHEN and SYDVKM. V was cut by 3 bases and J by 4 bases, with 15 bases left in between. The CDR3 covers 15 residues. The CDR3 protein is CASSFPAGLGETQYF. CDR3 in DNA: TGTGCCAGCAGTTTCCCCGCGGGGTTAGGAGAGACCCAGTACTTC.

The chain carries TRBV7-3 and TRBJ2-1; 7 nucleotides match TRBD1. Per the germline V gene, CDR1 is SGHTA and CDR2 is FQGTGA. The V gene end was trimmed by 5 bases and the J gene end by 0 bases; junction bases not matched to a gene: 4. The CDR3 sequence is 15 residues long. CDR3 loop: CASSVQGSSYNEQFF. CDR3 DNA sequence: TGTGCCAGCAGCGTACAGGGGAGCTCCTACAATGAGCAGTTCTTC.

The chain recombines TRBV30 with TRBJ2-2; D gene ambiguous. The CDR3 is 12 residues long. Germline CDR1 is GTSNPN and CDR2 is SVGIG (reference sequence). The V end was cut by 3 bases, the J end by 1 base, with 3 bases between. CDR3 sequence reads: CAWRQNTGELFF. The CDR3 DNA is TGTGCCTGGAGACAGAACACCGGGGAGCTGTTTTTT. The whole variable domain, filled in from reference TRBV30 and TRBJ2-2, reads SQTIHQWPATLVQPVGSPLSLECTVEGTSNPNLYWYRQAAGRGLQLLFYSVGIGQISSEVPQNLSASRPQDRQFILSSKKLLLSDSGFYLCAWRQNTGELFFGEGSRLTVL.

The chain employs TRBV2 and TRBJ1-2; D may be TRBD1 (6 bases). There are 13 residues in the CDR3. Trimming took off 0 bases at V and 8 bases at J, with 10 bases between the two ends. Germline V gene sequence: CDR1 SNHLY, CDR2 FYNNEI. The CDR3 here is CASSEAGAEGYTF. The CDR3 DNA reads as TGTGCCAGCAGTGAAGCGGGGGCGGAGGGCTACACCTTC.

This sequence joins TRBV30 and TRBJ1-4, with TRBD1 matching 8 bases. Germline CDR1 and CDR2: GTSNPN and SVGIG (reference sequence). V shed 4 bases and J 6 bases; nucleotides not matched to a gene: 1. There are 12 residues in the CDR3. The CDR3 nucleotides read TGTGCCTGGACAGGGGGCGATGAAAAACTGTTTTTT. Translating it yields CAWTGGDEKLFF.

The gene calls are TRBV12-5 and TRBJ1-6; D gene ambiguous. The CDR3 has 14 residues. Trimming pared 8 bases from V and 0 bases from J, leaving 8 bases between. Germline assignment: CDR1 LGHNT and CDR2 FRNRAP. CDR3 loop: CASTVSSYNSPLHF. For the CDR3, the DNA is TGTGCTAGTACAGTCAGCTCCTATAATTCACCCCTCCACTTT.

The chain carries TRBV19 and TRBJ2-7; TRBD2 matches at 7 bases. Germline V CDR1 and CDR2: LNHDA, SQIVND (reference sequence). The CDR3 has 15 amino acids. The junction had 11 bases not matched to a gene; V was cut back by 7 bases and J by 2 bases. CDR3 sequence (DNA): TGTGCCAGTAAGGCCGCGGGACTACCGGCCTACGAGCAGTACTTC. As protein: CASKAAGLPAYEQYF.

The V call is TRBV29-1, the J call TRBJ2-4; TRBD1 matches 10 bases. V lost 6 bases, J lost 8 bases, and 10 bases stayed unmatched. This CDR3 has 14 amino acids. Per the germline V gene, CDR1 is SQVTM and CDR2 is ANQGSEA. The CDR3 here is CSVPGGTGAHIQYF. CDR3 bases: TGCAGCGTCCCGGGTGGGACAGGGGCTCACATTCAGTACTTC.

This sequence joins TRBV10-2 and TRBJ1-2, with TRBD1 matching 7 bases. The trim removed 8 bases at V and 2 bases at J, leaving 5 bases unmatched. Germline CDR1 is WSHSY and CDR2 is SAAADI. This CDR3 contains 13 residues. CDR3: CASGQDRNYGYTF. In DNA, the CDR3 is TGCGCCAGCGGGCAGGACAGGAACTATGGCTACACCTTC.

This chain connects TRBV29-1 to TRBJ1-1; no definite D call. V shed 0 bases and J shed 3 bases, with 11 bases lying between them. This CDR3 region has 14 residues. Germline CDR1 SQVTM, CDR2 ANQGSEA. CDR3 protein: CSVEEGGFDTEAFF. The CDR3 nucleotides read TGCAGCGTTGAAGAGGGAGGTTTCGACACTGAAGCTTTCTTT.

The chain couples TRBV3-1 (or the pseudogene TRBV3-2) to TRBJ2-5; perhaps TRBD1 as D (5 bases). The CDR3 covers 14 residues. V dropped 4 bases and J dropped 2 bases, with 11 bases sitting between them. Germline CDR1 reads LGHDT; CDR2 reads YNNKEL (reference sequence). CDR3 region: CASSPIRTQETQYF. Written as DNA, the CDR3 is TGTGCCAGCAGCCCGATTCGGACACAAGAGACCCAGTACTTC.

The chain links TRBV29-1 to TRBJ2-1; 10 positions agree with TRBD1. Losses at the gene ends were 6 bases for V and 4 bases for J; bases not matched to a gene: 12. Germline lookup yields CDR1 SQVTM and CDR2 ANQGSEA. CDR3 length equals 16 residues. The chain's CDR3 is CSVITPGTGEYNEQFF. CDR3 nucleotide sequence: TGCAGCGTGATAACACCCGGGACAGGGGAATACAATGAGCAGTTCTTC.